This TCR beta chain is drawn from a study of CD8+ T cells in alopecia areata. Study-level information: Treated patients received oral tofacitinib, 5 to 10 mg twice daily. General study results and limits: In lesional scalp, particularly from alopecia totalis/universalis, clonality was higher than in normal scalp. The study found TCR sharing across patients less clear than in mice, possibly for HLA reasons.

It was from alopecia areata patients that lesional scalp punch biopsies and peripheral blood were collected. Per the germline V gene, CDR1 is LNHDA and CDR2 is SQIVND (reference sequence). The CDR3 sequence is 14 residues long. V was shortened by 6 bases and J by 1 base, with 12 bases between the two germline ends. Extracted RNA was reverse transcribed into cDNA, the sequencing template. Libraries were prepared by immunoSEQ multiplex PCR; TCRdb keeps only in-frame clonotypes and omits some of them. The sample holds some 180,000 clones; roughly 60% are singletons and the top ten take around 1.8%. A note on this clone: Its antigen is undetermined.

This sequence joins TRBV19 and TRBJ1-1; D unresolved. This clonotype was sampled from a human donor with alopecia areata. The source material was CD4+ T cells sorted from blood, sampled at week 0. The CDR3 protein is CASSSDGTNTEAFF. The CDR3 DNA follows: TGTGCCAGTAGCTCAGACGGAACGAACACTGAAGCTTTCTTT.